This is a list of T cell receptor beta chains from one sample in a study of cytomegalovirus exposure and HLA in healthy donors. Measured with immunoSEQ multiplex PCR; TCRdb has only the in-frame clones, and not every one. The table includes around 130,000 clones, approximately 74% detected once. Material for sequencing was PBMCs. Every receptor here comes from a man aged 35-49 years in good health and CMV-seropositive. The conserved cysteine and the conserved F or W are not part of the CDR3 here. The order of the fields is clone size, V gene, CDR3 length, J gene, CDR3 protein. Clone size is stated in some rows and not others, as once, few, many or a class when expanded.

size: NA
V: TRBV11-2
length: 12
J: TRBJ1-1
CDR3: ASSAGGGWTEAF

size: NA
V: TRBV7-9
length: 13
J: TRBJ2-5
CDR3: ASSFLAGLQETQY

size: NA
V: TRBV7-2
length: 13
J: TRBJ1-4
CDR3: ASSYDRGSDEKLF

size: NA
V: TRBV7-9
length: 13
J: TRBJ2-3
CDR3: ASVVSGPVADTQY

size: few
V: TRBV27
length: 12
J: TRBJ1-1
CDR3: ASSPIRDSIEAF

size: NA
V: TRBV2
length: 12
J: TRBJ2-1
CDR3: ASSESGRWGEQF

size: NA
V: TRBV6-5
length: 11
J: TRBJ2-1
CDR3: ASSYLRQGLEF

size: NA
V: TRBV5-4
length: 15
J: TRBJ2-3
CDR3: ASSLLVGGGTTDTQY

size: NA
V: TRBV6-5
length: 11
J: TRBJ2-5
CDR3: ASRPGAFQTQY

size: NA
V: TRBV5-4
length: 13
J: TRBJ2-1
CDR3: ASSLGAGEGNEQF

size: NA
V: TRBV28
length: 13
J: TRBJ1-2
CDR3: ASSLMRGNAERYT

size: NA
V: TRBV7-9
length: 13
J: TRBJ1-1
CDR3: ASSLVRRDNTEAF

size: NA
V: TRBV10-2
length: 12
J: TRBJ2-1
CDR3: ASSLQAFYNEQF

size: NA
V: TRBV19
length: 14
J: TRBJ1-2
CDR3: ASSIIAGIADYGYT

size: NA
V: TRBV5-4
length: 14
J: TRBJ2-4
CDR3: ASSSTSGGAKNIQY

size: NA
V: TRBV7-9
length: 13
J: TRBJ2-7
CDR3: ASSPTPQYSYEQY

size: few
V: TRBV18
length: 13
J: TRBJ1-4
CDR3: ASLPDGQRYEKLF

size: NA
V: TRBV5-1
length: 14
J: TRBJ2-5
CDR3: ASSPGQGYYRETQY

size: NA
V: TRBV19
length: 12
J: TRBJ1-4
CDR3: ASKDRVGDEKLF

size: NA
V: TRBV27
length: 12
J: TRBJ2-7
CDR3: ASSLSGGNYEQY

size: once
V: TRBV27
length: 15
J: TRBJ2-6
CDR3: ASTPIQGSAGANVLT

size: NA
V: TRBV21-1
length: 13
J: TRBJ2-2
CDR3: ATRTQGRFTGELF

size: few
V: TRBV5-1
length: 12
J: TRBJ2-5
CDR3: ASSPDRGRETQY

size: NA
V: TRBV5-1
length: 10
J: TRBJ2-7
CDR3: ASSLTGHEQY

size: few
V: TRBV11-2
length: 16
J: NA
CDR3: ASSLEPGTSGRFYEQY

size: NA
V: TRBV29-1
length: 10
J: TRBJ1-1
CDR3: SVSDRNTEAF

size: few
V: TRBV2
length: 13
J: TRBJ2-7
CDR3: ASSLGTGEAYEQY

size: NA
V: TRBV7-2
length: 13
J: TRBJ1-1
CDR3: ASSLDSRGHTEAF

size: NA
V: TRBV7-2
length: 14
J: TRBJ2-3
CDR3: ASSLYRGEVTDTQY

size: NA
V: TRBV28
length: 13
J: TRBJ2-7
CDR3: ASKPGTGDFYEQY

size: few
V: TRBV5-1
length: 13
J: TRBJ1-1
CDR3: ASSPEGSRNTEAF

size: once
V: TRBV18
length: 11
J: TRBJ2-3
CDR3: ASSPHRDDTQY

size: NA
V: TRBV4-2
length: 13
J: TRBJ1-3
CDR3: ASTPQGSSGNTIY

size: NA
V: TRBV6-1
length: 12
J: TRBJ1-2
CDR3: ASSEARVTYGYT

size: NA
V: TRBV19
length: 11
J: TRBJ1-5
CDR3: ATADRGNQPQH

size: NA
V: TRBV5-4
length: 12
J: TRBJ1-4
CDR3: ASSLAPGNEKLF

size: few
V: TRBV7-9
length: 11
J: NA
CDR3: AWGRGLTYEQY

size: few
V: TRBV6-4
length: 13
J: TRBJ1-1
CDR3: ASSLQGAGNTEAF

size: once
V: TRBV19
length: 12
J: TRBJ2-7
CDR3: ASSIDPQRGEQY

size: NA
V: TRBV4-1
length: 14
J: TRBJ2-5
CDR3: ASSQAGAGGGETQY

size: NA
V: TRBV6-5
length: 11
J: TRBJ2-2
CDR3: ASSTGNLGELF

size: once
V: TRBV7-9
length: 12
J: TRBJ2-5
CDR3: AVVARRVGETQY

size: NA
V: TRBV7-6
length: 11
J: TRBJ2-7
CDR3: ASSRDGNYEQY

size: few
V: TRBV7-9
length: 13
J: TRBJ2-1
CDR3: ASSSGRFGYNEQF

size: NA
V: TRBV14
length: 13
J: TRBJ2-1
CDR3: ASSPLISSYNEQF

size: NA
V: TRBV9
length: 12
J: TRBJ1-6
CDR3: ASREGPYNSPLH

size: NA
V: TRBV29-1
length: 11
J: TRBJ2-2
CDR3: SVELLANGELF

size: NA
V: TRBV7-2
length: 11
J: TRBJ1-1
CDR3: ASSKGRGTEAF

size: NA
V: TRBV19
length: 13
J: TRBJ2-3
CDR3: ASSTGQSFADTQY

size: NA
V: TRBV18
length: 15
J: TRBJ2-2
CDR3: ASSPLVAGVNTGELF

size: NA
V: TRBV28
length: 11
J: TRBJ2-7
CDR3: ATRGGEVYEQY

size: NA
V: TRBV4-1
length: 11
J: TRBJ1-5
CDR3: ASSQQEWQPQH

size: once
V: TRBV15
length: 20
J: TRBJ2-1
CDR3: ATSRDYAIIAGGPTVHNEQF

size: NA
V: TRBV29-1
length: 9
J: TRBJ1-1
CDR3: TGGNGAEAF

size: NA
V: TRBV2
length: 12
J: TRBJ1-1
CDR3: ASKQAGLNTEAF